Following are 26 T cell receptor beta chains from one sample sequenced in a study of beta chain features in type 1 diabetes. The isolated RNA, all of it, was reverse transcribed, so expressed TCRB transcripts were what got sequenced. TCRdb keeps only in-frame clones here, not all; method: immunoSEQ multiplex PCR. The sample contains almost 350,000 clones, roughly 8% of which appear only once. The sequenced sample was central memory CD4+ T cells from blood. The receptors here all came from a woman aged 18-29 years in good health.

The chain is built from TRBV27 and TRBJ1-2, with a possible D match to TRBD1 (6 bases). V was shortened by 4 bases and J by 3 bases, with 21 bases between the two germline ends. Per the germline V gene, CDR1 is MNHEY and CDR2 is SMNVEV (reference sequence). This CDR3 comprises 17 residues. The CDR3 protein is CASSSLRGTGIDYGYTF. CDR3 in DNA: TGTGCCAGCAGTTCCCTCCGGGGTACAGGGATAGACTATGGCTACACCTTC.

This clone has a count of ten or more. V is TRBV19 and J is TRBJ2-2, with 14 positions matching TRBD2. The CDR3 covers 18 residues. Germline-derived CDR1 and CDR2 are LNHDA and SQIVND (reference sequence). The V segment lost 3 bases and the J segment 5 bases; nucleotides outside the gene matches: 8. Here the CDR3 reads CASSILGLAGVTTGELFF. The CDR3 bases are TGTGCCAGTAGTATTCTGGGACTAGCGGGAGTTACTACCGGGGAGCTGTTTTTT. The whole variable domain, filled in from reference TRBV19 and TRBJ2-2, reads DGGITQSPKYLFRKEGQNVTLSCEQNLNHDAMYWYRQDPGQGLRLIYYSQIVNDFQKGDIAEGYSVSREKKESFPLTVTSAQKNPTAFYLCASSILGLAGVTTGELFFGEGSRLTVL.

In this sample, this clone turned up a few times. J is TRBJ2-5 and V is TRBV14; 7 bases map to TRBD2. This CDR3 has 15 amino acids. With V trimmed by 4 bases and J by 5 bases, 10 bases remained unmatched. Looked up from germline, CDR1 is SGHDN and CDR2 is FVKESK. The DNA of the CDR3 is TGTGCCAGCAGCCTCCTACGGACTAGTGGGGAGACCCAGTACTTC. The encoded protein is CASSLLRTSGETQYF.

The V call is TRBV6-6, the J call TRBJ2-1; TRBD2 aligns across 13 bases. The germline V gene encodes CDR1 MNHNY and CDR2 SVGAGI (reference sequence). The CDR3 loop spans 15 amino acids. V trimming: 5 bases; J trimming: 4 bases; junction bases outside the gene matches: 2. The CDR3, as DNA: TGTGCCAGCAGTGAGGGACTAGCGGGGTACAATGAGCAGTTCTTC. Encoded protein: CASSEGLAGYNEQFF.

For this clone: The junction differs from germline at one of its ends, possibly a read error. The chain joins TRBV7-3 to TRBJ1-1; D gene ambiguous. Germline assignment: CDR1 SGHTA and CDR2 FQGTGA. This CDR3 is 14 amino acids long. CDR3 in DNA: TGCGCCAGCAGCCGCCCCCGGGCGAACACTGAAGCTTTCTTT. This encodes CASSRPRANTEAFF.

The CDR3 sequence is CSVVRVDLQETQYF. The CDR3 bases are TGCAGCGTTGTGAGGGTGGACCTCCAAGAGACCCAGTACTTC. This chain joins TRBV29-1 and TRBJ2-5; D possibly corresponds to TRBD2 (5 bases). This CDR3 spans 14 amino acids. V gave up 4 bases and J gave up 1 base, with 13 bases separating them. Germline V CDR1 and CDR2: SQVTM, ANQGSEA.

The chain recombines TRBV10-3 with TRBJ2-3; D may be TRBD2 (5 bases). This CDR3 has 14 amino acids. V lost 4 bases, J lost 2 bases, and 10 bases lay in between. The germline gives CDR1 ENHRY, CDR2 SYGVKD. Here the CDR3 reads CAISVSGFTDTQYF. CDR3 sequence (DNA): TGTGCCATCAGTGTCTCGGGGTTCACAGATACGCAGTATTTT.

This clone showed up just a few times. The V call is TRBV19, the J call TRBJ1-5, with a possible D match to TRBD1 (6 bases). Germline V gives CDR1 LNHDA, CDR2 SQIVND (reference sequence). The CDR3 is made up of 16 amino acids. V was cut by 6 bases and J by 2 bases, with 17 bases left in between. DNA for the CDR3: TGTGCCAGTAGGAATCAGGGGCAATTCGGCAATCAGCCCCAGCATTTT. It encodes CASRNQGQFGNQPQHF.

This clone was found many times. The chain links TRBV5-4 to TRBJ2-5; the match to TRBD2 covers 10 bases. This CDR3 region has 15 residues. V trimming: 0 bases; J trimming: 5 bases; junction bases outside the gene matches: 4. The germline V gene encodes CDR1 SGHNT and CDR2 YYREEE (reference sequence). In nucleotides, the CDR3 is TGTGCCAGCAGCTTGGTACTAGCGGGAATGGAGACCCAGTACTTC. It is translated as CASSLVLAGMETQYF.

In its sample, this clone was seen a few times. This specimen includes other DNA sequences encoding the same CDR3. J is TRBJ2-7 and V is TRBV5-1; D remains unclear. CDR1 is SGHRS and CDR2 is YFSETQ in the germline V gene. Trimming cost V 0 bases and J 2 bases, with 9 bases left between them. The CDR3 totals 14 residues. The CDR3 coding sequence is TGCGCCAGCAGCTTGGTTCCGGGTCCCTACGAGCAGTACTTC. Its protein is CASSLVPGPYEQYF. The full variable domain, rest sourced from reference TRBV5-1 and TRBJ2-7, is KAGVTQTPRYLIKTRGQQVTLSCSPISGHRSVSWYQQTPGQGLQFLFEYFSETQRNKGNFPGRFSGRQFSNSRSEMNVSTLELGDSALYLCASSLVPGPYEQYFGPGTRLTVT.

The table lists this clone with a few counts. The J gene is TRBJ2-5, the V gene TRBV5-1; D is undetermined. The CDR3 has 15 amino acids. V was shortened by 1 base and J by 4 bases, with 14 bases between the two germline ends. Per germline, CDR1 SGHRS and CDR2 YFSETQ. DNA for the CDR3: TGCGCCAGCAGCTTGAGAGTGGATCCGGGAGAGACCCAGTACTTC. Protein sequence: CASSLRVDPGETQYF.

The J gene is TRBJ2-3, the V gene TRBV7-2; 10 bases line up with TRBD1. The CDR3 spans 15 residues. V shed 3 bases, J shed 5 bases, and the junction held 5 bases outside the gene matches. CDR1 is SGHTA, CDR2 FQGNSA, per germline. The CDR3 DNA follows: TGTGCCAGCAGCTTCTCACGGGACAGGGGAGATACGCAGTATTTT. Its translation: CASSFSRDRGDTQYF.

This clone was found a few times. V and J are TRBV15 and TRBJ2-2; 8 nucleotides agree with TRBD2. Germline assignment: CDR1 LNHNV and CDR2 YYDKDF (reference sequence). The CDR3 loop spans 17 amino acids. V was clipped by 0 bases and J by 7 bases; unmatched bases: 10. The CDR3: CATSRDMRAGAFGELFF. In DNA, the CDR3 is TGTGCCACCAGCAGAGATATGAGAGCGGGAGCCTTCGGGGAGCTGTTTTTT. The full variable domain, completed using reference TRBV15 and TRBJ2-2, is DAMVIQNPRYQVTQFGKPVTLSCSQTLNHNVMYWYQQKSSQAPKLLFHYYDKDFNNEADTPDNFQSRRPNTSFCFLDIRSPGLGDTAMYLCATSRDMRAGAFGELFFGEGSRLTVL.

The V and J genes are TRBV5-1 and TRBJ1-1; possibly TRBD1 for D (6 bases). The CDR3 is 14 amino acids. V was shortened by 4 bases and J by 7 bases, with 17 bases between the two germline ends. The germline V gene has CDR1 SGHRS and CDR2 YFSETQ. This CDR3 is CASSRIQGTGEAFF. The CDR3, as DNA: TGCGCCAGCAGCAGGATACAGGGAACCGGTGAAGCTTTCTTT.

The chain links TRBV5-1 to TRBJ2-5; 12 positions agree with TRBD2. The V segment lost 2 bases and the J segment 2 bases; nucleotides outside the gene matches: 4. This CDR3 is 16 amino acids long. From germline, CDR1 is SGHRS and CDR2 YFSETQ. The CDR3: CASSFLAGGQQETQYF. CDR3 sequence (DNA): TGCGCCAGCAGCTTCCTAGCGGGAGGGCAACAAGAGACCCAGTACTTC.

This clone came up a few times. The chain joins TRBV28 to TRBJ1-4; tentatively, D is TRBD1 (6 bases). CDR1 and CDR2 (germline): MDHEN, SYDVKM. The CDR3 is 16 residues long. V dropped 6 bases and J dropped 8 bases, with 22 bases sitting between them. The CDR3 DNA follows: TGTGCCAGCAGCTTGACAGGTCGGGGTAGTAAGGAAAAACTGTTTTTT. It is translated as CASSLTGRGSKEKLFF.

This clone was counted a few times. The chain links TRBV6-5 to TRBJ1-2; TRBD1 agrees at 7 bases. J gave up 3 bases and V 6 bases, and 10 bases lay outside the gene matches. Germline V lookup: CDR1 MNHEY, CDR2 SVGAGI. The CDR3 is made up of 15 amino acids. In DNA, the CDR3 is TGTGCCAGCAGGACGCCCACAGGGGCAGACTATGGCTACACCTTC. It is translated as CASRTPTGADYGYTF.

The chain recombines TRBV2 with TRBJ2-3; no firm D call. Trimming stripped 8 bases from V and 1 base from J, with 10 bases between. The germline V gene has CDR1 SNHLY and CDR2 FYNNEI. CDR3 size: 13 residues. The DNA for the CDR3 is TGTGCCAGCCTAGTGGGTGGCACAGATACGCAGTATTTT. Protein product: CASLVGGTDTQYF.

This clone appeared a few times. The chain is built from TRBV10-3 and TRBJ2-7; unclear D gene. Trimming removed 3 bases at V and 2 bases at J, with 14 bases between. There are 15 residues in the CDR3. Germline lookup yields CDR1 ENHRY and CDR2 SYGVKD. CDR3 residues: CAISDTRTGPYEQYF. In DNA form, the CDR3 reads TGTGCCATCAGTGACACAAGGACCGGGCCCTACGAGCAGTACTTC.

The sample holds a few counts of this clone. V and J are TRBV10-3 and TRBJ2-7; D is possibly TRBD1 or TRBD2 (6 bases each). CDR3 size: 19 residues. Germline V gene lookup returns CDR1 ENHRY and CDR2 SYGVKD. V was cut by 3 bases and J by 2 bases, with 26 bases left in between. The CDR3 spells CAISDPTGRLGLNAYEQYF. As DNA, the CDR3 is TGTGCCATCAGTGACCCTACAGGGAGGCTCGGGCTCAATGCCTACGAGCAGTACTTC.

A few counts support this clone. The chain has TRBV7-9 and TRBJ2-7, with TRBD2 matching over 7 bases. The CDR3 is 16 amino acids. Germline CDR1 SEHNR, CDR2 FQNEAQ (reference sequence). V was pared by 5 bases and J by 0 bases, with 10 bases of the junction left unmatched. The CDR3 reads CASSRVRAGSSYEQYF. CDR3 bases: TGTGCCAGCAGCCGAGTTCGAGCGGGATCCTCCTACGAGCAGTACTTC.

There are a few counts of this clone. This chain joins TRBV19 and TRBJ2-3, with 7 bases lining up with TRBD1. V was pared by 5 bases and J by 6 bases, with 14 bases of the junction left unmatched. Germline loops: CDR1 LNHDA, CDR2 SQIVND (reference sequence). The CDR3 runs to 16 residues. Here the CDR3 reads CASSRTQDRHSDTQYF. The CDR3 nucleotides read TGTGCCAGTAGTCGTACGCAGGACAGGCATTCGGATACGCAGTATTTT.

The rearrangement uses TRBV4-2 and TRBJ2-7, with 10 bases fitting TRBD1. With 1 base clipped from V and 3 bases from J, the junction kept 3 bases outside the gene matches. Germline CDR1 is LGHNA and CDR2 is YNFKEQ. The CDR3 sequence is 15 residues long. The chain's CDR3 is CASSQADRGLYEQYF. CDR3 DNA: TGTGCCAGCAGCCAAGCCGACAGGGGGCTCTACGAGCAGTACTTC.

This clone occurred a few times. The chain links TRBV6-5 to TRBJ1-5; no clear D gene. This CDR3 contains 13 residues. Trimming left V 2 bases short and J 4 bases short, with 6 bases between. Germline CDR1 reads MNHEY; CDR2 reads SVGAGI. The CDR3 region has the DNA TGTGCCAGCAGTTACAACCCGAATCAGCCCCAGCATTTT. Protein sequence: CASSYNPNQPQHF.

This clone was found a few times. The chain combines TRBV7-8 with TRBJ2-1, with TRBD2 matching 14 bases. V dropped 7 bases and J dropped 9; count of bases not matched to a gene: 8. The CDR3 length is 15 residues. Looked up from germline, CDR1 is SGHVS and CDR2 is FQNEAQ. The CDR3 DNA sequence: TGTGCCAGCACTCCAGGACTAGCGGGAGGACGTGAGCAGTTCTTC. Translation: CASTPGLAGGREQFF.

This clone has a handful of counts. The V gene is TRBV9, the J gene TRBJ2-5; the D gene is possibly TRBD2 (5 bases). The CDR3 is made up of 16 amino acids. V dropped 4 bases and J dropped 5 bases, with 21 bases sitting between them. Germline loops: CDR1 SGDLS, CDR2 YYNGEE. The CDR3 protein is CASSPGLNETGETQYF. The CDR3 DNA follows: TGTGCCAGCAGCCCAGGACTGAACGAGACTGGGGAGACCCAGTACTTC.